The clone carrying this T cell receptor beta chain was seen at least ten times. The antigen is unknown. Germline V gene data show CDR1 as SGHTA and CDR2 as FQGNSA. V was cut by 1 base and J by 3 bases, with 13 bases left in between. The CDR3 extends over 16 amino acids. Researchers attached unique molecular identifiers to individual cDNA molecules. TCRdb re-called the 5' RACE reads through MiXCR, storing one row per CDR3 protein. Here the sample spans some 80,000 distinct CDR3 sequences, 5% being singletons. This sample is part of a study of early T cells in non-severe SARS-CoV-2 infection. For the study at large: It was bulk RNA from unsorted whole blood that was sequenced, and the chains were unpaired. Whole-study findings and limits: VDJdb-based annotation leaned toward anti-spike CD8 responses and missed private and CD4 specificities.

The source was whole blood, collected at baseline. This receptor was obtained from an adult who was a healthcare worker with PCR-confirmed SARS-CoV-2 infection or an uninfected control (not recorded which). This chain uses TRBV7-2 with TRBJ2-1; the D gene is possibly TRBD2 (5 bases). The CDR3 DNA reads as TGTGCCAGCAGCTTAGTTGTGGGAGTGGACTACAATGAGCAGTTCTTC. Its translation: CASSLVVGVDYNEQFF.